Following are 25 T cell receptor beta chains from one sample sequenced in a study of cytomegalovirus exposure and HLA in healthy donors. Amplification used 60 Vbeta primers and 13 Jbeta primers. Here immunoSEQ multiplex PCR was the method, and the copy in TCRdb shows in-frame clones only, minus some. The sample lists roughly 140,000 clones; roughly 62% were seen once. Sequencing was done on a sample of PBMCs. These receptors originate from a man aged 60 to 69 in good health and CMV-seronegative.

In nucleotides, the CDR3 is TGCGCCAGCAGCTTGGCCTGGGGGGGCACAGATACGCAGTATTTT. It codes for CASSLAWGGTDTQYF. The chain is built from TRBV5-1 and TRBJ2-3, with D possibly matching TRBD2 (6 bases). The CDR3 is 15 amino acids. The germline V gene encodes CDR1 SGHRS and CDR2 YFSETQ. V gave up 0 bases and J gave up 1 base, with 9 bases separating them.

The V call is TRBV19, the J call TRBJ2-7; 10 nucleotides align to TRBD1. The germline CDR1 and CDR2 sequences are LNHDA and SQIVND (reference sequence). The CDR3 runs to 15 residues. J was trimmed by 3 bases and V by 7 bases; bases with no gene match: 9. The CDR3 nucleotides are TGTGCCAGTAAAAGTGGGACAGGGGACTTCTACGAGCAGTACTTC. Encoded protein: CASKSGTGDFYEQYF.

The chain uses TRBV15 and TRBJ2-3, with TRBD2 matching over 10 bases. This CDR3 spans 16 amino acids. Per the germline V gene, CDR1 is LNHNV and CDR2 is YYDKDF (reference sequence). With V trimmed by 7 bases and J by 2 bases, 9 bases remained unmatched. CDR3 residues: CATKEGGLADTDTQYF. As DNA, the CDR3 is TGTGCCACCAAAGAGGGCGGACTAGCGGACACAGATACGCAGTATTTT.

The J gene is TRBJ1-4, the V gene TRBV2, with a tentative D call TRBD1 (6 bases). The germline V and J ends were trimmed by 6 bases and 4 bases, with 9 bases remaining between them. The CDR3 is 13 residues long. The germline V gene has CDR1 SNHLY and CDR2 FYNNEI. The DNA for the CDR3 is TGTGCCAGCAGGCCAGGGGTTAATGAAAAACTGTTTTTT. Amino acids: CASRPGVNEKLFF.

This sequence joins TRBV28 and TRBJ2-3; D is undetermined. CDR3 length: 13 amino acids. The V end was cut by 5 bases, the J end by 3 bases, with 9 bases between. Germline-derived CDR1 and CDR2 are MDHEN and SYDVKM. The CDR3 reads CASSPPGTDTQYF. The CDR3, as DNA: TGTGCCAGCAGTCCTCCCGGGACAGATACGCAGTATTTT.

The chain uses TRBV6-5 and TRBJ1-1; TRBD1 is a possible D gene (5 bases). The CDR3 has 15 residues. V was trimmed by 0 bases and J by 4 bases, leaving 12 bases between them. Germline values: CDR1 MNHEY, CDR2 SVGAGI. The CDR3 DNA reads TGTGCCAGCAGTTACTCGGTAGGCGGGGGCACTGAAGCTTTCTTT. Translation gives CASSYSVGGGTEAFF.

The chain couples TRBV5-1 to TRBJ1-1, with D unresolved. The CDR3 extends over 15 amino acids. Germline V CDR1 and CDR2: SGHRS, YFSETQ. The V end was cut by 0 bases, the J end by 4 bases, with 13 bases between. The CDR3 coding sequence is TGCGCCAGCAGCTTGGGGCCCGGGTTGGGCACTGAAGCTTTCTTT. This sequence encodes CASSLGPGLGTEAFF.

This clone was recorded a few times. The V call is TRBV29-1, the J call TRBJ2-5; weak D call: TRBD2 (5 bases). The CDR3 runs to 12 residues. Looked up from germline, CDR1 is SQVTM and CDR2 is ANQGSEA. Trimming removed 7 bases from V and 4 bases from J, with 13 bases in between. CDR3 amino acids: CSATYGVETQYF. Written as DNA, the CDR3 is TGCAGCGCGACTTACGGGGTAGAGACCCAGTACTTC.

This chain uses TRBV25-1 with TRBJ2-5; 8 bases line up with TRBD2. CDR3 size: 16 residues. The V gene's germline CDR1 is MGHDK and CDR2 SYGVNS. V lost 3 bases, J lost 5 bases, and 11 bases stayed unmatched. The CDR3 DNA reads as TGTGCCAGCAGTGAGAGCGGGAGCTTACCCGGGGAGACCCAGTACTTC. Amino acids: CASSESGSLPGETQYF. Together with reference TRBV25-1 and TRBJ2-5, the CDR3 gives the full variable domain: EADIYQTPRYLVIGTGKKITLECSQTMGHDKMYWYQQDPGMELHLIHYSYGVNSTEKGDLSSESTVSRIRTEHFPLTLESARPSHTSQYLCASSESGSLPGETQYFGPGTRLLVL.

This chain joins TRBV9 and TRBJ2-4; 7 bases match TRBD2. The CDR3 extends over 15 amino acids. Per germline, CDR1 SGDLS and CDR2 YYNGEE. V was pared by 2 bases and J by 5 bases, with 7 bases of the junction left unmatched. DNA of the CDR3: TGTGCCAGCAGCGTGGGGGGGTCAAATGAAAACATTCAGTACTTC. It yields the protein CASSVGGSNENIQYF.

This clone appeared a few times. The rearrangement uses TRBV25-1 and TRBJ1-1; no clear D gene. V was trimmed by 6 bases and J by 1 base, leaving 9 bases between them. This CDR3 comprises 13 residues. The germline gives CDR1 MGHDK, CDR2 SYGVNS. The CDR3 sequence is CASRSAPNTEAFF. The CDR3 DNA reads as TGTGCCAGCAGATCAGCGCCGAACACTGAAGCTTTCTTT.

There are a few counts of this clone. The chain combines TRBV9 with TRBJ2-1; D is undetermined. The germline CDR1 and CDR2 sequences are SGDLS and YYNGEE. CDR3 length: 14 amino acids. The V gene lost 0 bases and the J gene lost 6 bases, with 10 bases spanning the gap. The CDR3 bases are TGTGCCAGCAGCGTAGTCGGTCAATCCAATGAGCAGTTCTTC. Translating gives CASSVVGQSNEQFF.

The chain couples TRBV9 to TRBJ2-7, with 10 bases that match TRBD2. The CDR3 has 17 residues. V dropped 0 bases and J dropped 5; count of bases not matched to a gene: 11. The germline V gene encodes CDR1 SGDLS and CDR2 YYNGEE. CDR3 region: CASSVGLAGEPFNEQYF. In DNA, the CDR3 is TGTGCCAGCAGCGTAGGGCTAGCGGGAGAGCCATTCAACGAGCAGTACTTC.

This rearrangement joins TRBV6-1 to TRBJ2-5; 9 bases agree with TRBD1. This CDR3 spans 15 amino acids. Germline assignment: CDR1 MNHNS and CDR2 SASEGT. The junction had 9 bases not matched to a gene; V was cut back by 6 bases and J by 4 bases. CDR3 nucleotides: TGTGCCAGCAGGGAACTGGACAGGGGAGGAGAGACCCAGTACTTC. This encodes CASRELDRGGETQYF.

This clone was counted between two and nine times. V usage is TRBV5-4 and J usage is TRBJ2-5; D may be TRBD2 (5 bases). Per germline, CDR1 SGHNT and CDR2 YYREEE (reference sequence). V was clipped by 4 bases and J by 5 bases, with 12 bases between them. The length of the CDR3 is 13 residues. The CDR3 loop is CASSLRGGETQYF. The CDR3 nucleotides are TGTGCCAGCAGCCTGCGAGGAGGTGAGACCCAGTACTTC.

The chain combines TRBV5-1 with TRBJ1-2, with D perhaps matching TRBD1 (5 bases). The CDR3 sequence is 16 residues long. Germline-derived CDR1 and CDR2 are SGHRS and YFSETQ. Trimming cost V 0 bases and J 5 bases, with 17 bases left between them. The CDR3 loop is CASSLAPATEAYGYTF. The CDR3 coding sequence is TGCGCCAGCAGCTTGGCCCCCGCGACAGAGGCTTATGGCTACACCTTC. The entire variable domain, with the rest obtained from reference TRBV5-1 and TRBJ1-2, is as follows: KAGVTQTPRYLIKTRGQQVTLSCSPISGHRSVSWYQQTPGQGLQFLFEYFSETQRNKGNFPGRFSGRQFSNSRSEMNVSTLELGDSALYLCASSLAPATEAYGYTFGSGTRLTVV.

This rearrangement joins TRBV6-1 to TRBJ2-4; possible D gene TRBD2, 5 bases. CDR1 is MNHNS, CDR2 SASEGT, per germline. V lost 7 bases, J lost 0 bases, and 10 bases lay in between. The CDR3 is made up of 14 amino acids. CDR3 bases: TGTGCCAGCATCGGGATACTAGCCAAAAACATTCAGTACTTC. Its protein is CASIGILAKNIQYF.

This clone came up once. The chain combines TRBV6-4 with TRBJ2-1; tentative D call: TRBD2 (5 bases). V lost 0 bases and J lost 0, with 12 bases in between. CDR3 size: 17 residues. The germline gives CDR1 MRHNA, CDR2 SNTAGT. CDR3 loop: CASSDSFSASSYNEQFF. The CDR3 nucleotides are TGTGCCAGCAGTGACTCTTTTAGCGCGAGCTCCTACAATGAGCAGTTCTTC.

The rearrangement uses TRBV5-1 and TRBJ2-7; TRBD1 matches 9 bases. Trimming cost V 4 bases and J 5 bases; bases outside gene matches: 10. Germline values: CDR1 SGHRS, CDR2 YFSETQ. This CDR3 has 15 amino acids. The CDR3: CASSAPGTGFHEQYF. The DNA of the CDR3 is TGCGCCAGCAGCGCCCCCGGGACAGGGTTTCACGAGCAGTACTTC.

The chain employs TRBV27 and TRBJ1-1, with D perhaps matching TRBD1 (6 bases). V was cut by 0 bases and J by 5 bases, with 7 bases left in between. The CDR3 runs to 13 residues. The germline V gene encodes CDR1 MNHEY and CDR2 SMNVEV (reference sequence). The CDR3 sequence: CASSLSTGTEAFF. The CDR3 nucleotides are TGTGCCAGCAGTTTATCAACAGGGACTGAAGCTTTCTTT.

The rearrangement links TRBV19 to TRBJ1-5; possible D gene TRBD1, 6 bases. The V gene's germline CDR1 is LNHDA and CDR2 SQIVND (reference sequence). This CDR3 spans 13 amino acids. V was clipped by 7 bases and J by 7 bases, with 14 bases between them. The CDR3 is CASKGIQGQPQHF. DNA for the CDR3: TGTGCCAGTAAAGGTATTCAGGGGCAGCCCCAGCATTTT. The whole variable domain, remainder taken from reference TRBV19 and TRBJ1-5, is DGGITQSPKYLFRKEGQNVTLSCEQNLNHDAMYWYRQDPGQGLRLIYYSQIVNDFQKGDIAEGYSVSREKKESFPLTVTSAQKNPTAFYLCASKGIQGQPQHFGDGTRLSIL.

As DNA, the CDR3 is TGTGCCAGCAGCGGGCTAGGGACAGGACTTGATACGCAGTATTTT. Its protein product is CASSGLGTGLDTQYF. J is TRBJ2-3 and V is TRBV4-2; 8 bases match TRBD1. The J segment lost 6 bases and the V segment lost 5 bases, leaving 10 bases of the junction unmatched. The length of the CDR3 is 15 residues. Germline V gene data show CDR1 as LGHNA and CDR2 as YNFKEQ.

The gene calls are TRBV5-4 and TRBJ1-2; D is possibly TRBD1 (5 bases). V was clipped by 1 base and J by 2 bases, with 12 bases between them. Germline lookup yields CDR1 SGHNT and CDR2 YYREEE (reference sequence). The CDR3 length is 15 residues. CDR3 amino acids: CASSLLPTENYGYTF. As DNA, the CDR3 is TGTGCCAGCAGCTTGTTGCCGACAGAAAACTATGGCTACACCTTC.

The chain couples TRBV29-1 to TRBJ2-3; no reliable D call. CDR1 and CDR2 (germline): SQVTM, ANQGSEA. The CDR3 spans 13 residues. The V and J ends lost 2 bases and 4 bases respectively, with 10 bases between them. CDR3 amino acids: CSVETSGADTQYF. The CDR3 DNA is TGCAGCGTTGAAACTTCAGGCGCAGATACGCAGTATTTT.

This chain connects TRBV7-9 to TRBJ2-3; 12 bases match TRBD2. The CDR3 consists of 14 residues. Germline values: CDR1 SEHNR, CDR2 FQNEAQ (reference sequence). Trimming took 5 bases from V and 6 from J; bases not matched to a gene: 3. The CDR3 is CASSPGLAGDTQYF. The CDR3 bases are TGTGCCAGCAGCCCGGGACTAGCGGGCGATACGCAGTATTTT.